These T cell receptor beta chains were read from a single sample in a study of blood T cell repertoires in COVID-19. Assay used: immunoSEQ multiplex PCR; TCRdb lists only in-frame clones, some missing. Here the sample spans some 270,000 clones, approximately 85% being singletons. Sequenced input: PBMCs or T cells enriched from blood (not recorded which). These receptors were obtained from a woman aged 50 to 65 with acute COVID-19. Both conserved end residues are part of each CDR3. A D gene is named only where the DNA matches it firmly. Size values are once, few and many counts, or a class for expanded clones, and some rows have none.

clone size,J gene,V gene,D gene,CDR3 protein,CDR3 DNA
-,TRBJ2-5,TRBV19,-,CASSTLRGEPQETQYF,TGTGCCAGTAGTACGCTCAGGGGAGAGCCCCAAGAGACCCAGTACTTC
-,TRBJ1-1,TRBV2,-,CASSAGLIGTEAFF,TGTGCCAGCAGTGCTGGACTAATTGGGACTGAAGCTTTCTTT
-,TRBJ2-3,TRBV5-1,TRBD2,CASSLAGGRTDTQYF,TGCGCCAGCAGCCTAGCGGGGGGGCGCACAGATACGCAGTATTTT
-,TRBJ2-7,TRBV7-6,-,CASSLVLGGHPYEQYF,TGTGCCAGCAGCTTAGTATTAGGGGGACATCCCTACGAGCAGTACTTC
-,TRBJ1-2,TRBV5-3,TRBD1,CARSFDRANYGYTF,TGTGCCAGAAGCTTCGACAGGGCTAACTATGGCTACACCTTC
few,TRBJ2-6,TRBV19,-,CASDSGANVLTF,TGTGCCTCGGACAGCGGGGCCAACGTCCTGACTTTC
-,TRBJ1-2,TRBV6-4,TRBD1,CASSPTGLRGYTF,TGTGCCAGCAGTCCGACAGGGTTACGTGGCTACACCTTC
few,TRBJ2-3,TRBV9,TRBD1,CASSTTGTGGADTQYF,TGTGCCAGCAGCACTACCGGGACAGGGGGCGCAGATACGCAGTATTTT
-,TRBJ1-1,TRBV5-5,-,CASSLSDTEAFF,TGTGCCAGCAGCTTGAGCGACACTGAAGCTTTCTTT
-,TRBJ1-2,TRBV14,-,CASSPFAGVYGYTF,TGTGCCAGCAGCCCATTTGCAGGGGTATATGGCTACACCTTC
-,TRBJ1-6,TRBV10-2,-,CASSESGDSPLHF,TGCGCCAGCAGTGAGTCCGGGGATTCACCCCTCCACTTT
-,TRBJ2-3,TRBV3-1/TRBV3-2,TRBD2,CASSQDSGLAGSDTQYF,TGTGCCAGCAGCCAAGATTCGGGACTAGCGGGGTCAGATACGCAGTATTTT
-,TRBJ1-2,TRBV19,-,CASSPASHYRDSTNYGYTF,TGTGCCAGTAGTCCAGCATCTCATTACCGGGACTCGACTAACTATGGCTACACCTTC
few,TRBJ2-7,TRBV27,-,CASRRGYEQYF,TGTGCCAGCAGGAGGGGGTACGAGCAGTACTTC
-,TRBJ1-3,TRBV25-1,-,CASSEERSGNTIYF,TGTGCCAGCTCCGAGGAGCGCTCTGGAAACACCATATATTTT
-,TRBJ2-5,TRBV5-1,-,CASSPRLRGLGETQYF,TGCGCCAGCAGCCCCAGGTTGCGGGGGCTCGGAGAGACCCAGTACTTC
-,TRBJ1-1,TRBV19,-,CASSGWGGGRDTEAFF,TGTGCCAGTAGTGGTTGGGGAGGTGGGAGAGACACTGAAGCTTTCTTT
once,TRBJ1-5,TRBV30,TRBD1,CAWGTGNNQPQHF,TGTGCCTGGGGGACAGGGAACAATCAGCCCCAGCATTTT
-,TRBJ2-7,TRBV6-6,-,CASSYRAGTYEQYF,TGTGCCAGCAGTTACCGGGCAGGGACCTACGAGCAGTACTTC
-,TRBJ1-1,TRBV7-2,-,CASSLLRGFDTEAFF,TGTGCCAGCAGCTTATTAAGGGGTTTTGACACTGAAGCTTTCTTT
-,TRBJ1-1,TRBV7-8,-,CASSQRAGDTEAFF,TGTGCCAGCAGCCAGAGAGCAGGGGACACTGAAGCTTTCTTT
few,TRBJ1-3,TRBV19,TRBD1,CASSTGQGPGNTIYF,TGTGCCAGTAGTACCGGACAGGGCCCTGGAAACACCATATATTTT
-,TRBJ2-1,TRBV9,TRBD1,CASNLPGTGSDEQFF,TGTGCCAGCAACCTGCCCGGGACAGGGAGTGATGAGCAGTTCTTC
-,TRBJ1-4,TRBV9,TRBD1,CASSVSQGAGKLFF,TGTGCCAGCAGCGTCAGTCAGGGGGCAGGAAAACTGTTTTTT
-,TRBJ2-5,TRBV7-2,TRBD2,CASSPGTSGVGETQYF,TGTGCCAGCAGCCCCGGGACTAGCGGGGTTGGAGAGACCCAGTACTTC
few,TRBJ2-5,TRBV28,-,CASSITWRGLQETQYF,TGTGCCAGCAGCATTACCTGGCGGGGGCTCCAAGAGACCCAGTACTTC
-,TRBJ1-1,TRBV15,-,CATSIRQVNTEAFF,TGTGCCACCAGTATAAGACAGGTAAACACTGAAGCTTTCTTT
-,TRBJ2-7,TRBV6-5,-,CASSPSFPYEQYF,TGTGCCAGCAGTCCCAGTTTCCCCTACGAGCAGTACTTC
-,TRBJ2-1,TRBV19,TRBD1,CASSTLTGQGSNEQFF,TGTGCCAGTAGTACCCTCACGGGACAGGGTAGTAATGAGCAGTTCTTC
few,TRBJ2-7,TRBV25-1,TRBD2,CASSGTWTGGEQYF,TGTGCCAGCAGTGGGACCTGGACGGGGGGCGAGCAGTACTTC
-,TRBJ2-2,TRBV5-1,TRBD2,CASSARPGGSTGELFF,TGCGCCAGCAGCGCCCGACCAGGCGGGAGCACCGGGGAGCTGTTTTTT
once,TRBJ2-7,TRBV27,-,CASSLSSIYEEQYF,TGTGCCAGCAGTTTATCAAGCATTTACGAGGAGCAGTACTTC
-,TRBJ2-5,TRBV4-3,TRBD1,CASSAGQGARETQYF,TGCGCCAGCAGTGCGGGACAGGGGGCAAGAGAGACCCAGTACTTC
-,TRBJ1-4,TRBV5-4,-,CASSPGSNEKLFF,TGTGCCAGCAGTCCAGGGTCTAATGAAAAACTGTTTTTT
-,TRBJ2-5,TRBV19,TRBD2,CASSISSGGLETQYF,TGTGCCAGTAGTATATCGAGCGGGGGGCTGGAGACCCAGTACTTC
once,TRBJ2-1,TRBV5-1,-,CASSPGGSYNEQFF,TGCGCCAGCAGCCCCGGAGGCTCCTACAATGAGCAGTTCTTC
-,TRBJ1-3,TRBV19,-,CASSPTGTGAGNTIYF,TGTGCCAGTAGTCCCACCGGGACGGGAGCTGGAAACACCATATATTTT
-,TRBJ1-5,TRBV7-2,-,CASSLVDTNQPQHF,TGTGCCAGCAGCTTGGTGGACACTAATCAGCCCCAGCATTTT
once,TRBJ1-4,TRBV7-2,-,CASSLAISSTNEKLFF,TGTGCCAGCAGCTTAGCTATTTCTTCAACTAATGAAAAACTGTTTTTT
-,TRBJ2-1,TRBV7-9,-,CASPRQGNEQFF,TGTGCCAGCCCGAGGCAAGGCAATGAGCAGTTCTTC
-,TRBJ2-5,TRBV6-5,-,CASSYSGAEETQYF,TGTGCCAGCAGTTACTCGGGAGCCGAAGAGACCCAGTACTTC
-,TRBJ2-2,TRBV3-1/TRBV3-2,TRBD1,CTSSPFLTGVTGELFF,TGTACCAGCAGCCCATTCCTGACAGGGGTCACCGGGGAGCTGTTTTTT
few,TRBJ2-7,TRBV6-5,-,CASSYSGLLSSYEQYF,TGTGCCAGCAGTTACTCGGGGCTCCTCTCCTCCTACGAGCAGTACTTC
-,TRBJ1-6,TRBV7-2,-,CASSLDVAGFEYNSPLHF,TGTGCCAGCAGCTTAGACGTTGCAGGGTTTGAATATAATTCACCCCTCCACTTT
-,TRBJ1-6,TRBV19,-,CASRFLPYNSPLHF,TGTGCCAGTAGATTCCTTCCCTATAATTCACCCCTCCACTTT
-,TRBJ2-3,TRBV30,TRBD1,CAWVDRGVPDTQYF,TGTGCCTGGGTGGACAGGGGAGTTCCAGATACGCAGTATTTT
-,TRBJ1-1,TRBV7-6,-,CASSAGQPNTEAFF,TGTGCCAGCAGCGCCGGACAGCCGAACACTGAAGCTTTCTTT
-,TRBJ2-3,TRBV18,TRBD1,CASSPGQGVDTQYF,TGTGCCAGCTCACCGGGGCAGGGGGTCGATACGCAGTATTTT
-,TRBJ1-2,TRBV19,TRBD1,CASSILRDRANYGYTF,TGTGCCAGTAGTATACTCCGGGACAGGGCCAACTATGGCTACACCTTC
-,TRBJ2-4,TRBV25-1,-,CASDQFGFVESDIQYF,TGTGCCAGCGATCAGTTTGGGTTTGTGGAGTCGGACATTCAGTACTTC
-,TRBJ1-5,TRBV15,-,CATSYQAATYSNQPQHF,TGTGCCACCAGCTACCAGGCCGCCACGTATAGCAATCAGCCCCAGCATTTT
-,TRBJ1-1,TRBV19,TRBD1,CASTWTGNTEAFF,TGTGCCAGTACCTGGACAGGGAACACTGAAGCTTTCTTT
many,TRBJ1-2,TRBV19,TRBD1,CASGQGRTGNYGYTF,TGTGCCAGTGGACAGGGTAGGACAGGGAACTATGGCTACACCTTC
-,TRBJ1-6,TRBV14,-,CASRVANSPLHF,TGTGCCAGCCGTGTAGCAAATTCACCCCTCCACTTT
-,TRBJ2-5,TRBV2,TRBD2,CASSVSITSGETQYF,TGTGCCAGCAGTGTATCCATTACTAGCGGAGAGACCCAGTACTTC